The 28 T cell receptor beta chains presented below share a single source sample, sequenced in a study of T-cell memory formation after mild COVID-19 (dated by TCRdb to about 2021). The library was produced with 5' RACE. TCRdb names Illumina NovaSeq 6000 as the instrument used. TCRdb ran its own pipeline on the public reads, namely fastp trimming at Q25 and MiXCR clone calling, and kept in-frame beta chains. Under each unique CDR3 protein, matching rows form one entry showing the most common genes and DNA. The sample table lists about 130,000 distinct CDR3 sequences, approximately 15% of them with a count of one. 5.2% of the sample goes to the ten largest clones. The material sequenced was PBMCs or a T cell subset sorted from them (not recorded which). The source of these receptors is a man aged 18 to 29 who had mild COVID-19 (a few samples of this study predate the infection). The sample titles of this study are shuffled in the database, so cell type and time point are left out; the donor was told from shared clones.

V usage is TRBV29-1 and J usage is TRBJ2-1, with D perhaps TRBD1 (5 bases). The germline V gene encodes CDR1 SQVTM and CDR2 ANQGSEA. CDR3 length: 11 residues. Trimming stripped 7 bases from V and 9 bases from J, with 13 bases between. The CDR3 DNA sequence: TGCAGCGGGGGCTACACTCGTGAGCAGTTCTTC. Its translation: CSGGYTREQFF.

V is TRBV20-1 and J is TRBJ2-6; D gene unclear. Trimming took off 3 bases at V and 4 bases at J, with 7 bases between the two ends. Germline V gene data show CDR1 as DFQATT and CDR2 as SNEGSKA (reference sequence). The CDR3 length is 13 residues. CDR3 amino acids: CSASGLGANVLTF. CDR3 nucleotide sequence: TGCAGTGCTAGCGGTCTGGGGGCCAACGTCCTGACTTTC.

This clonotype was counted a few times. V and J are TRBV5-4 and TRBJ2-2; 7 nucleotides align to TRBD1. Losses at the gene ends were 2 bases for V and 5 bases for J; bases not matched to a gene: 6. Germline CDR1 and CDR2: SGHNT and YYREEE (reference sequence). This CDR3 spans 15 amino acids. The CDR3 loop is CASSFQGVGTGELFF. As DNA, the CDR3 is TGTGCCAGCAGCTTCCAGGGGGTGGGGACCGGGGAGCTGTTTTTT.

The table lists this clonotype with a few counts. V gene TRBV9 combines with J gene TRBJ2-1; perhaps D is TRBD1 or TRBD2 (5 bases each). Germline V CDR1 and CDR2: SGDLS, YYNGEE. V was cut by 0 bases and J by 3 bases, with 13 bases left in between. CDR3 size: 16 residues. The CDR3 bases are TGTGCCAGCAGCGTAGCTGGGACGGAATTCTACAATGAGCAGTTCTTC. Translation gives CASSVAGTEFYNEQFF. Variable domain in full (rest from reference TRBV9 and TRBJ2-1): DSGVTQTPKHLITATGQRVTLRCSPRSGDLSVYWYQQSLDQGLQFLIQYYNGEERAKGNILERFSAQQFPDLHSELNLSSLELGDSALYFCASSVAGTEFYNEQFFGPGTRLTVL.

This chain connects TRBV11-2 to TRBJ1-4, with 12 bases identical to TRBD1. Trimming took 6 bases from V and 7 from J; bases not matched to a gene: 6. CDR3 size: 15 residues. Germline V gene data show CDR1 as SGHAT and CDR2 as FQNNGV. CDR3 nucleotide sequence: TGTGCCAGCAGTCTTCCGGGACAGGGGGCTGAAAAACTGTTTTTT. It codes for CASSLPGQGAEKLFF.

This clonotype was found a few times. The CDR3 here is CASSQGRGAPQETQYF. DNA of the CDR3: TGTGCCAGCAGCCAAGGCCGTGGGGCCCCACAAGAGACCCAGTACTTC. The chain uses TRBV4-2 and TRBJ2-5, with D possibly matching TRBD1 (5 bases). This CDR3 has 16 amino acids. Germline-derived CDR1 and CDR2 are LGHNA and YNFKEQ. V lost 1 base to trimming and J lost 2 bases, with 14 bases between them.

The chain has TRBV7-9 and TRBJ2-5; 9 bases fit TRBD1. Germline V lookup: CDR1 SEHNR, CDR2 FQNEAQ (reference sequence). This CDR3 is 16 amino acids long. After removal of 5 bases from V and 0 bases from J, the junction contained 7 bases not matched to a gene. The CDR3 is CASSPTTGGYQETQYF. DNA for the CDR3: TGTGCCAGCAGCCCGACCACAGGGGGCTACCAAGAGACCCAGTACTTC.

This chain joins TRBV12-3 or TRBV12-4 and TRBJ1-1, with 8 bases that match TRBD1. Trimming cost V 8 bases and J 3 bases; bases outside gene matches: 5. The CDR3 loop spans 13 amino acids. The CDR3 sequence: CASGYRGDTEAFF. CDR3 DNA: TGTGCCAGCGGGTACAGGGGGGACACTGAAGCTTTCTTT.

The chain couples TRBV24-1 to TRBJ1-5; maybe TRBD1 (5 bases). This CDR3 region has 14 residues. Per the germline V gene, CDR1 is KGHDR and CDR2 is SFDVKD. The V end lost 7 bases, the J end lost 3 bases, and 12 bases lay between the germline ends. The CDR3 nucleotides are TGTGCCACCAGCGGGGGGGTCGACAATCAGCCCCAGCATTTT. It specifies CATSGGVDNQPQHF.

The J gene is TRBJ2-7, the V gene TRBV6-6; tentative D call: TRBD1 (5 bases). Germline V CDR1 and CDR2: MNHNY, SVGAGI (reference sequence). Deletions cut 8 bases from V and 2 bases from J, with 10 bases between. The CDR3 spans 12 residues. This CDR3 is CASGAGPYEQYF. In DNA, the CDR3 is TGTGCCAGCGGGGCAGGGCCCTACGAGCAGTACTTC.

CDR3 coding DNA: TGTGCCAGCAGTGAAGAGGGGACCCAGTACTTC. This sequence encodes CASSEEGTQYF. The chain uses TRBV2 and TRBJ2-5; D ambiguous. This CDR3 has 11 amino acids. Germline CDR1 is SNHLY and CDR2 is FYNNEI. The ends were cut back, 1 base at V and 7 bases at J, with 4 bases in the middle.

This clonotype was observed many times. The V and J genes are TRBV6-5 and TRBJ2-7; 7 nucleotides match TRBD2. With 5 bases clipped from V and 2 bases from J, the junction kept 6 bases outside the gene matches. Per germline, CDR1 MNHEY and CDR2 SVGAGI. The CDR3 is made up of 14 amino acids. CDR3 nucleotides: TGTGCCAGCAGTGAGTCTAGCGGAACCTACGAGCAGTACGTC. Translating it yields CASSESSGTYEQYV.

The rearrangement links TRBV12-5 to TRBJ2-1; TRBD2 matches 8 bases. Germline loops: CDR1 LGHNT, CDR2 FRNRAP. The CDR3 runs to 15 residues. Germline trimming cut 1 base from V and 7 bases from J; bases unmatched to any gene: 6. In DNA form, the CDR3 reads TGTGCTAGTGGTTTGGCTCGGGGGGGAGTAAATGAGCAGTTCTTC. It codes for CASGLARGGVNEQFF.

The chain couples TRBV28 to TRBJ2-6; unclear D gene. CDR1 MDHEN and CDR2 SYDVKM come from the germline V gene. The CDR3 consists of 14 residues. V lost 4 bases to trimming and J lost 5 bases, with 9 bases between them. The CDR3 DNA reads TGTGCCAGCAGTTCGCGGACCTGGGCCAACGTCCTGACTTTC. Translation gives CASSSRTWANVLTF.

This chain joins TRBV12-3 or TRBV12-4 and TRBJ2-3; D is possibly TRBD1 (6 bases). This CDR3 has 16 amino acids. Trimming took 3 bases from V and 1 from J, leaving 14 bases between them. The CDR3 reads CASSLGDTGRTDTQYF. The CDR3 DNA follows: TGTGCCAGCAGTTTGGGGGACACAGGACGCACAGATACGCAGTATTTT.

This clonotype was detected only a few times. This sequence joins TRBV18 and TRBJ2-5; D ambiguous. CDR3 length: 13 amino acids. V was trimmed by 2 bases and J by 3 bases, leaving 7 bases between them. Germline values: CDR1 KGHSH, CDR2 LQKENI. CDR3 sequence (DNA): TGTGCCAGCTCACCAGGGTCTGAAGAGACCCAGTACTTC. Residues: CASSPGSEETQYF.

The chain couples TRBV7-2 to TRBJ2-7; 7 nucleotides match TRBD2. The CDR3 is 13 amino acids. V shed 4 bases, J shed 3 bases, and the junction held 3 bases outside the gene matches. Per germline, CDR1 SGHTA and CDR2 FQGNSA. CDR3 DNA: TGTGCCAGCAGCTCCACGGGGGGCTACGAGCAGTACTTC. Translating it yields CASSSTGGYEQYF.

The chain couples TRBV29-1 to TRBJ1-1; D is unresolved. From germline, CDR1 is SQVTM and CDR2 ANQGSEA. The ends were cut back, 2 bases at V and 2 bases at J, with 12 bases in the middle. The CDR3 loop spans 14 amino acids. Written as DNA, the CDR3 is TGCAGCGTTGAACTCGGGAGATTAAACACTGAAGCTTTCTTT. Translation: CSVELGRLNTEAFF.

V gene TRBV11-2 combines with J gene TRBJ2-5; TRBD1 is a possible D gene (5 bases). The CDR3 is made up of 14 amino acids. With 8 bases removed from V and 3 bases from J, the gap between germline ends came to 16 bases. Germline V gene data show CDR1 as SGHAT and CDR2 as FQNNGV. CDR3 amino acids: CASARVSRKETQYF. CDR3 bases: TGTGCCAGCGCCAGGGTCTCCCGAAAAGAGACCCAGTACTTC.

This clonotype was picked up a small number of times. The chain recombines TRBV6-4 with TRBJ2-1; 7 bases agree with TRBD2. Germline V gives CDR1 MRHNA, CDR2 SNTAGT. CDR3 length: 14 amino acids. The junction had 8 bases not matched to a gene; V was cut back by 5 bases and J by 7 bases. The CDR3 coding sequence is TGTGCCAGCAGTAGGGGAGGGAGCAATAATGAGCAGTTCTTC. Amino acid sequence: CASSRGGSNNEQFF.

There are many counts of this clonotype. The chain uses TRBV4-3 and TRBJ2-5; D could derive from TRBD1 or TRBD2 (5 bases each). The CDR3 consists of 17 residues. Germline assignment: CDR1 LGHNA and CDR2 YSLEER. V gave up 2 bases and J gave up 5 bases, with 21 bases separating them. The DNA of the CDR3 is TGCGCCAGCAGCCAAACTCCGGGACCAGCTCCAGGGGAGACCCAGTACTTC. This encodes CASSQTPGPAPGETQYF.

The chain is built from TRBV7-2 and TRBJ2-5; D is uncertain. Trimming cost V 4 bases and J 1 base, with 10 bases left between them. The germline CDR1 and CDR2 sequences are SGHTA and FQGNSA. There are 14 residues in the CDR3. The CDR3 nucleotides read TGTGCCAGCAGCTCCTCCCAAGTCCAAGAGACCCAGTACTTC. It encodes CASSSSQVQETQYF.

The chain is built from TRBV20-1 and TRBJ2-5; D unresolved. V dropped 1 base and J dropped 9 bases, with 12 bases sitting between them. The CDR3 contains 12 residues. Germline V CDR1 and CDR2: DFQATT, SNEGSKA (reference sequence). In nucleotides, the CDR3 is TGCAGTGCTAGAGCCCCCGGCGAGGCCCAGTACTTC. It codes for CSARAPGEAQYF.

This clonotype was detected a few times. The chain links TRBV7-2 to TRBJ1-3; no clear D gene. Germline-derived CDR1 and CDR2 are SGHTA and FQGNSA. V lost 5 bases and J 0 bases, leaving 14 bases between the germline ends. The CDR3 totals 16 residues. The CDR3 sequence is CASSPRPVLSGNTIYF. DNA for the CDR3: TGTGCCAGCAGCCCCAGACCCGTCCTCTCTGGAAACACCATATATTTT.

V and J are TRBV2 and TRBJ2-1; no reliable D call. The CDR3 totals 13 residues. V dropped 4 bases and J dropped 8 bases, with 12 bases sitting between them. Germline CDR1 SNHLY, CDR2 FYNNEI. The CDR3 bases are TGTGCCAGCAGTGTCCTAAAAGTGTATGAGCAGTTCTTC. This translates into CASSVLKVYEQFF.

For the CDR3, the DNA is TGTGCCAGCCGGGACCGGACGCAGCACGAGCAGTACTTC. It codes for CASRDRTQHEQYF. The gene calls are TRBV27 and TRBJ2-7, with D perhaps being TRBD1 or TRBD2 (5 bases each). Trimming took 8 bases from V and 5 from J, leaving 16 bases between them. Germline V gene sequence: CDR1 MNHEY, CDR2 SMNVEV (reference sequence). The CDR3 is made up of 13 amino acids.

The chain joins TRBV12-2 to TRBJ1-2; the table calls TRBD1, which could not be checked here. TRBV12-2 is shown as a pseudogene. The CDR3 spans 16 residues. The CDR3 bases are TGTGCAAGTCGATTTACTGGGGGAGTCCGAGACTATGGCTACACCTTC. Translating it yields CASRFTGGVRDYGYTF.

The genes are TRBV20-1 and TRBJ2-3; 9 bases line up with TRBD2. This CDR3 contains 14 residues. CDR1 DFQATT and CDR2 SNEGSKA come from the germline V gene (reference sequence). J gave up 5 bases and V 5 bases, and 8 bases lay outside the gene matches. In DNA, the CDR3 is TGCAGTGCTGGGCGGGGGGGCCCGAAAGATACGCAGTATTTT. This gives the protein CSAGRGGPKDTQYF.